This T cell receptor beta chain was retrieved from a study of T cells expressing NK-cell markers. Germline V CDR1 and CDR2: MNHNY, SVGAGI (reference sequence). The CDR3 length is 12 residues. TCRdb reprocessed the 5' RACE reads and reports one entry per CDR3 protein, with no DNA. The specimen's table records about 260,000 distinct CDR3 sequences. Input material: blood T cells: a sorted CD56 or NKG2C T cell subset, CD4+ or CD8+ T cells, or bulk PBMC T cells (not recorded which). The chain links TRBV6-6 to TRBJ2-7; TCRdb's D gene call, TRBD1, goes unchecked for lack of DNA. The origin of this receptor is a man aged 18 to 35 in good health. This CDR3 is CASSYPDSEQYF.